Shown below are 32 T cell receptor beta chains from a single sample sequenced in a study of T cell responses to AZD1222 COVID-19 vaccine. Data came from immunoSEQ multiplex PCR; TCRdb stores just in-frame clones and leaves some out. The repertoire includes approximately 65,000 clones, about 90% of them detected once, and less than 9.5% sits in the top ten. Material: peripheral blood, obtained on day 0 of AZD1222 vaccination. Every receptor here comes from an adult in good health.

DNA for the CDR3: TGTGCCAGTAGACAGGGTGCATTCTCGAATCAGCCCCAGCATTTT. Translated: CASRQGAFSNQPQHF. The V and J genes are TRBV6-5 and TRBJ1-5, with TRBD1 matching 7 bases. The CDR3 covers 15 residues. Germline CDR1 MNHEY, CDR2 SVGAGI. The V and J ends lost 9 bases and 4 bases, in that order; junction bases with no gene match: 12.

The chain combines TRBV7-3 with TRBJ2-2; D not resolved. The V end was cut by 0 bases, the J end by 3 bases, with 8 bases between. CDR1 is SGHTA and CDR2 is FQGTGA in the germline V gene. There are 15 residues in the CDR3. The CDR3 DNA reads TGTGCCAGCAGCTTAACCCCAGATTACACCGGGGAGCTGTTTTTT. Protein sequence: CASSLTPDYTGELFF. Drawing the rest from reference TRBV7-3 and TRBJ2-2, the complete variable domain is GAGVSQTPSNKVTEKGKYVELRCDPISGHTALYWYRQSLGQGPEFLIYFQGTGAADDSGLPNDRFFAVRPEGSVSTLKIQRTERGDSAVYLCASSLTPDYTGELFFGEGSRLTVL.

The chain links TRBV3-1 (or the pseudogene TRBV3-2) to TRBJ2-5; D may be TRBD2 (6 bases). With 4 bases removed from V and 4 bases from J, the gap between germline ends came to 16 bases. The germline V gene encodes CDR1 LGHDT and CDR2 YNNKEL (reference sequence). This CDR3 is 15 amino acids long. The CDR3 is CASSPSTWDSETQYF. DNA of the CDR3: TGTGCCAGCAGCCCAAGTACCTGGGACTCAGAGACCCAGTACTTC.

The V gene is TRBV15, the J gene TRBJ1-1; D remains unclear. Germline V gene lookup returns CDR1 LNHNV and CDR2 YYDKDF (reference sequence). This CDR3 is 13 amino acids long. The V gene lost 1 base and the J gene lost 0 bases, with 3 bases spanning the gap. In nucleotides, the CDR3 is TGTGCCACCAGCAGAGTCTTGAACACTGAAGCTTTCTTT. As protein: CATSRVLNTEAFF. Using reference TRBV15 and TRBJ1-1 for the parts outside the CDR3, the full variable domain is DAMVIQNPRYQVTQFGKPVTLSCSQTLNHNVMYWYQQKSSQAPKLLFHYYDKDFNNEADTPDNFQSRRPNTSFCFLDIRSPGLGDTAMYLCATSRVLNTEAFFGQGTRLTVV.

The gene calls are TRBV3-1 (or the pseudogene TRBV3-2) and TRBJ1-1; D gene unclear. Trimming left V 0 bases short and J 0 bases short, with 5 bases between. The V gene's germline CDR1 is LGHDT and CDR2 YNNKEL (reference sequence). The CDR3 extends over 14 amino acids. CDR3 region: CASSQEAVNTEAFF. The CDR3 DNA is TGTGCCAGCAGCCAAGAAGCGGTGAACACTGAAGCTTTCTTT.

The J gene is TRBJ1-5, the V gene TRBV6-6; 7 positions agree with TRBD1. With V trimmed by 4 bases and J by 6 bases, 12 bases remained unmatched. CDR3 size: 16 residues. Germline CDR1 and CDR2: MNHNY and SVGAGI (reference sequence). The CDR3 nucleotides are TGTGCCAGCAGTTCTGACAGGGCTGGGGTGGTTCAGCCCCAGCATTTT. It is translated as CASSSDRAGVVQPQHF.

The chain employs TRBV10-2 and TRBJ2-3; 8 positions match TRBD2. The J segment lost 5 bases and the V segment lost 2 bases, leaving 6 bases of the junction unmatched. Germline loops: CDR1 WSHSY, CDR2 SAAADI. The CDR3 length is 15 residues. The CDR3 DNA reads TGCGCCAGCAGTGAGACTAGCGGCTCGGGAGATACGCAGTATTTT. Translation gives CASSETSGSGDTQYF.

The chain links TRBV6-5 to TRBJ2-1, with 8 bases aligning to TRBD2. Trimming at V came to 0 bases and at J to 10 bases, leaving 8 bases not matched to a gene. The CDR3 totals 15 residues. Germline CDR1 reads MNHEY; CDR2 reads SVGAGI. CDR3: CASSYSSGGPGEQFF. CDR3 in DNA: TGTGCCAGCAGTTACTCGTCGGGAGGGCCGGGGGAGCAGTTCTTC.

V gene TRBV3-1 (or the pseudogene TRBV3-2) combines with J gene TRBJ2-1; D is ambiguous. The germline V gene has CDR1 LGHDT and CDR2 YNNKEL (reference sequence). The CDR3 consists of 13 residues. V was trimmed by 2 bases and J by 5 bases, leaving 7 bases between them. CDR3 region: CASSQNRHNEQFF. DNA of the CDR3: TGTGCCAGCAGCCAAAATAGACACAATGAGCAGTTCTTC.

The chain couples TRBV3-1 (or the pseudogene TRBV3-2) to TRBJ1-2, with a possible D match to TRBD1 (6 bases). The germline V gene has CDR1 LGHDT and CDR2 YNNKEL (reference sequence). V lost 4 bases and J lost 3, with 18 bases in between. The CDR3 totals 16 residues. The chain's CDR3 is CASSRKPGAGDYGYTF. CDR3 nucleotide sequence: TGTGCCAGCAGCCGTAAGCCAGGGGCCGGGGACTATGGCTACACCTTC.

The V call is TRBV7-9, the J call TRBJ2-5; 10 positions match TRBD1. Germline values: CDR1 SEHNR, CDR2 FQNEAQ (reference sequence). The ends lost 3 bases at V and 2 bases at J; junction bases unmatched: 6. This CDR3 comprises 16 residues. The CDR3 DNA follows: TGTGCCAGCAGCTTGGGAGACAGGGGGCAGCAAGAGACCCAGTACTTC. Translated: CASSLGDRGQQETQYF.

J is TRBJ1-2 and V is TRBV19; TRBD1 matches 11 bases. From germline, CDR1 is LNHDA and CDR2 SQIVND (reference sequence). V gave up 6 bases and J gave up 7 bases; unmatched junction bases: 10. The CDR3 has 15 residues. CDR3 in DNA: TGTGCCAGTAGCCTTCTCGGACAGGGGGCGCTTGGCTACACCTTC. Protein: CASSLLGQGALGYTF.

The chain employs TRBV5-4 and TRBJ2-7, with D possibly TRBD2 on 5 matching bases. This CDR3 has 15 amino acids. The V gene's germline CDR1 is SGHNT and CDR2 YYREEE (reference sequence). The V end was cut by 4 bases, the J end by 0 bases, with 14 bases between. The CDR3 is CASSKGGLSSYEQYF. The CDR3 region has the DNA TGTGCCAGCAGCAAGGGCGGGTTAAGCTCCTACGAGCAGTACTTC.

The chain joins TRBV7-9 to TRBJ1-2; D remains ambiguous. The CDR3 runs 14 residues. Germline CDR1 SEHNR, CDR2 FQNEAQ (reference sequence). Trimming removed 5 bases at V and 6 bases at J, with 16 bases between. The CDR3 sequence is CASSPFGWADGYTF. As DNA, the CDR3 is TGTGCCAGCAGCCCCTTTGGATGGGCTGATGGCTACACCTTC.

The chain has TRBV18 and TRBJ2-7, with 7 bases matching TRBD1. In germline, CDR1 is KGHSH, CDR2 LQKENI. The J segment lost 4 bases and the V segment lost 4 bases, leaving 7 bases of the junction unmatched. The length of the CDR3 is 14 residues. Here the CDR3 DNA reads TGTGCCAGCTCACTAAGGACAGGACCATACGAGCAGTACTTC. This gives the protein CASSLRTGPYEQYF. The complete variable domain, with remaining parts taken from reference TRBV18 and TRBJ2-7, reads NAGVMQNPRHLVRRRGQEARLRCSPMKGHSHVYWYRQLPEEGLKFMVYLQKENIIDESGMPKERFSAEFPKEGPSILRIQQVVRGDSAAYFCASSLRTGPYEQYFGPGTRLTVT.

The chain uses TRBV5-4 and TRBJ2-7, with 11 bases matching TRBD2. Trimming took 3 bases from V and 7 from J; bases not matched to a gene: 6. Germline V CDR1 and CDR2: SGHNT, YYREEE (reference sequence). This CDR3 contains 14 residues. The CDR3 nucleotides read TGTGCCAGCAGCTGGGGACTAGCGGAGGTGGAGCAGTACTTC. It yields the protein CASSWGLAEVEQYF.

The chain links TRBV15 to TRBJ1-5; unclear D gene. The V end was cut by 0 bases, the J end by 3 bases, with 9 bases between. CDR1 is LNHNV, CDR2 YYDKDF, per germline (reference sequence). The CDR3 spans 15 residues. CDR3 sequence reads: CATSRDMGTNQPQHF. As DNA, the CDR3 is TGTGCCACCAGCAGAGATATGGGTACCAATCAGCCCCAGCATTTT.

This rearrangement joins TRBV5-8 to TRBJ2-1; tentatively, D is TRBD1 (5 bases). CDR1 and CDR2 from the germline V gene are SGHTS and YDEGEE. Trimming pared 4 bases from V and 0 bases from J, leaving 11 bases between. The CDR3 runs 15 residues. The CDR3 DNA is TGTGCCAGCAGCCAGGGCCTCAGCTCCTACAATGAGCAGTTCTTC. It encodes CASSQGLSSYNEQFF.

This clone was observed once. V gene TRBV11-2 combines with J gene TRBJ2-3; D not certain. The V end lost 2 bases, the J end lost 0 bases, and 9 bases lay between the germline ends. Per germline, CDR1 SGHAT and CDR2 FQNNGV. The CDR3 contains 15 residues. Here the CDR3 reads CASSLRSTSTDTQYF. As DNA, the CDR3 is TGTGCCAGCAGCTTAAGAAGTACTAGCACAGATACGCAGTATTTT.

The genes are TRBV12-3 or TRBV12-4 and TRBJ1-1; D gene ambiguous. Trimming cost V 6 bases and J 11 bases, with 13 bases left between them. The CDR3 loop spans 11 amino acids. The CDR3 DNA is TGTGCCAGCAGCTTCCTAGTCTTGGCTTTCTTT. It is translated as CASSFLVLAFF.

V is TRBV19 and J is TRBJ1-5; no firm D call. The CDR3 runs 14 residues. Germline loops: CDR1 LNHDA, CDR2 SQIVND (reference sequence). V dropped 6 bases and J dropped 1 base, with 10 bases sitting between them. The CDR3 protein is CASRIRGSNQPQHF. In DNA form, the CDR3 reads TGTGCCAGTAGGATCCGGGGAAGCAATCAGCCCCAGCATTTT.

The chain joins TRBV6-4 to TRBJ2-3; 8 bases match TRBD2. With V trimmed by 5 bases and J by 4 bases, 5 bases remained unmatched. Germline CDR1 MRHNA, CDR2 SNTAGT. The CDR3 is 14 residues long. The CDR3 region is CASSLASGSDTQYF. The CDR3 DNA is TGTGCCAGCAGTCTGGCTAGCGGGTCAGATACGCAGTATTTT.

The table lists this clone with a count of one. This chain uses TRBV6-5 with TRBJ1-1, with a tentative D call TRBD1 (6 bases). V gave up 7 bases and J gave up 4 bases, with 13 bases separating them. The CDR3 sequence is 13 residues long. Germline CDR1 and CDR2: MNHEY and SVGAGI. For the CDR3, the DNA is TGTGCCAGCAACAGGGAGGGGGTCACTGAAGCTTTCTTT. It is translated as CASNREGVTEAFF.

This clone was seen once. The rearrangement uses TRBV11-2 and TRBJ1-1; 11 bases agree with TRBD1. CDR3 length: 15 residues. Germline CDR1 reads SGHAT; CDR2 reads FQNNGV. V was clipped by 3 bases and J by 5 bases; unmatched bases: 5. The CDR3 protein is CASSFGTGGWTEAFF. For the CDR3, the DNA is TGTGCCAGCAGCTTCGGGACAGGGGGATGGACTGAAGCTTTCTTT.

V gene TRBV7-2 combines with J gene TRBJ2-7, with a weak D call TRBD1 (5 bases). This CDR3 comprises 15 residues. CDR1 is SGHTA, CDR2 FQGNSA, per germline. Trimming removed 4 bases at V and 0 bases at J, with 13 bases between. The CDR3 sequence is CASSWTPGPSYEQYF. The CDR3 DNA is TGTGCCAGCAGCTGGACACCCGGGCCCTCCTACGAGCAGTACTTC.

The V gene is TRBV21-1, the J gene TRBJ2-5; the table's D call of TRBD1 was not tested on the DNA. TRBV21-1 is a known pseudogene. CDR3 length: 19 amino acids. The CDR3 DNA reads as TGTGCCAGCAGCAAAGTCATCAAACAGGGGTATATTGTTGAAGAGACCCAGTACTTC. Its protein is CASSKVIKQGYIVEETQYF.

The chain has TRBV6-1 and TRBJ2-1, with D perhaps TRBD2 (5 bases). The CDR3 length is 14 residues. V lost 2 bases and J 9 bases, leaving 14 bases between the germline ends. Per germline, CDR1 MNHNS and CDR2 SASEGT. The CDR3 sequence: CASSERGRYPEQFF. The CDR3 nucleotides are TGTGCCAGCAGTGAACGGGGAAGGTACCCTGAGCAGTTCTTC.

The chain carries TRBV13 and TRBJ2-1, with 12 bases identical to TRBD2. The length of the CDR3 is 15 residues. With V trimmed by 9 bases and J by 4 bases, 7 bases remained unmatched. CDR1 and CDR2 from the germline V gene are PRHDT and FYEKMQ (reference sequence). The CDR3 loop is CASRTGTSGYNEQFF. The CDR3 DNA sequence: TGTGCCAGTCGGACCGGGACTAGCGGGTACAATGAGCAGTTCTTC.

V and J are TRBV28 and TRBJ1-6, with TRBD1 matching over 8 bases. This CDR3 spans 15 amino acids. Germline V gives CDR1 MDHEN, CDR2 SYDVKM. Trimming cost V 6 bases and J 6 bases; bases outside gene matches: 7. The CDR3 reads CASSFTTGGNSPLHF. The CDR3 coding sequence is TGTGCCAGCAGCTTTACCACAGGGGGTAATTCACCCCTCCACTTT.

The V and J genes are TRBV5-1 and TRBJ2-7; TRBD2 aligns across 7 bases. After removal of 2 bases from V and 5 bases from J, the junction contained 10 bases not matched to a gene. The CDR3 loop spans 15 amino acids. The germline gives CDR1 SGHRS, CDR2 YFSETQ. The CDR3 nucleotides are TGCGCCAGCAGCTTAGGACTAGATGGGTCCCACGAGCAGTACTTC. Amino acids: CASSLGLDGSHEQYF.

This chain connects TRBV27 to TRBJ2-7; 11 bases are shared with TRBD2. Germline V gene lookup returns CDR1 MNHEY and CDR2 SMNVEV (reference sequence). This CDR3 has 15 amino acids. The V and J ends lost 6 bases and 3 bases, in that order; junction bases with no gene match: 7. The CDR3 DNA reads as TGTGCCAGCAGGGGATATAGCGGGAGGGACTACGAGCAGTACTTC. It yields the protein CASRGYSGRDYEQYF.

This rearrangement joins TRBV7-2 to TRBJ1-3; D ambiguous. The CDR3 extends over 15 amino acids. Trimming took 3 bases from V and 0 from J, leaving 9 bases between them. The germline gives CDR1 SGHTA, CDR2 FQGNSA. The CDR3 coding sequence is TGTGCCAGCAGCTTTGGTGGGCCCTCTGGAAACACCATATATTTT. Amino acids: CASSFGGPSGNTIYF.